This entry features one TCR beta chain sequence. Its antigen remains unidentified. The data were obtained in a study of T cell repertoires in cytomegalovirus infection. TCRdb processed the reads anew with MiXCR; each CDR3 protein has one entry. The table has about 130,000 distinct CDR3 sequences, around 25% seen once. The V end lost 3 bases, the J end lost 5 bases, and 14 bases lay between the germline ends. The CDR3 totals 15 residues. The sequenced sample consisted of PBMCs, sequenced either directly or after in vitro stimulation (not recorded which). The gene calls are TRBV12-3 or TRBV12-4 and TRBJ2-1; D not resolved. The TCR sequence derives from a human donor in good health (CMV status not recorded). Some clones in this sample may be carry-over from other donors' samples. The CDR3 coding sequence is TGTGCCAGCAGTTTCTCGTCTGGCCCGAACAATGAGCAGTTCTTC. This gives the protein CASSFSSGPNNEQFF.